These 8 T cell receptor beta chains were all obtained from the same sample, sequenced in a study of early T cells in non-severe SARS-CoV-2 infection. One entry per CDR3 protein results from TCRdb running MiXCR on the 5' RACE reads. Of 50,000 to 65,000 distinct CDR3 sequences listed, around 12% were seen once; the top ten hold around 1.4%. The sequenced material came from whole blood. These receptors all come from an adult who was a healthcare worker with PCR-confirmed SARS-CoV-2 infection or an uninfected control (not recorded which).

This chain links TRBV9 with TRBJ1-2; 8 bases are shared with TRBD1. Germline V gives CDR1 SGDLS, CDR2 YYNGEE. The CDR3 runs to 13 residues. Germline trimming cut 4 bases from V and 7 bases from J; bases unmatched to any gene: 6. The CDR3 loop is CASSIQGARGYTF. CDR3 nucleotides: TGTGCCAGCAGCATTCAGGGGGCTCGTGGCTACACCTTC.

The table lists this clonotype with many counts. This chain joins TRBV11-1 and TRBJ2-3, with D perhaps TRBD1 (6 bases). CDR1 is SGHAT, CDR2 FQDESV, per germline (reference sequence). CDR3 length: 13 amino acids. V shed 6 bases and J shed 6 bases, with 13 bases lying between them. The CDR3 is CASSQNREDTQYF. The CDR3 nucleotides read TGTGCCAGCAGTCAGAACAGGGAGGATACGCAGTATTTT.

CDR3 in DNA: TGTGCCATCGGCCAAGTTATAGCGGGGGGGAATGAGCAGTTCTTC. As protein: CAIGQVIAGGNEQFF. The rearrangement joins TRBV10-3 to TRBJ2-1; 11 bases map to TRBD2. The V gene's germline CDR1 is ENHRY and CDR2 SYGVKD. CDR3 length: 15 residues. V was clipped by 8 bases and J by 7 bases; unmatched bases: 10.

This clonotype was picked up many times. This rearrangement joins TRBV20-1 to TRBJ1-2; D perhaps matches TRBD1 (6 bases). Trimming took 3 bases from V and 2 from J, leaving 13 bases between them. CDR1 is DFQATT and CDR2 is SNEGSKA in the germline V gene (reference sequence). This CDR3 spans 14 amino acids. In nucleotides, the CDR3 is TGCAGTGCTAGTCTGTACAGGGACAACTATGGCTACACCTTC. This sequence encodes CSASLYRDNYGYTF.

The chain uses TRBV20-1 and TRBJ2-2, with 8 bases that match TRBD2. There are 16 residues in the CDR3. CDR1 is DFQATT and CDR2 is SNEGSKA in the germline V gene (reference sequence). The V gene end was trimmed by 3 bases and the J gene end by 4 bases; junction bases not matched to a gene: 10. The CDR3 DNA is TGCAGTGCTAGGTCTGGTGGCGGGGGGCCCACCGGGGAGCTGTTTTTT. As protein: CSARSGGGGPTGELFF.

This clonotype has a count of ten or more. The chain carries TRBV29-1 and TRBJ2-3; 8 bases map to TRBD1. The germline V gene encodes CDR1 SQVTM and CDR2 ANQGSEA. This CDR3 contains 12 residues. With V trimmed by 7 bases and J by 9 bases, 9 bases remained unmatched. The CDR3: CSAGTGYPTQYF. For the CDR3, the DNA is TGCAGCGCCGGGACAGGATATCCCACGCAGTATTTT.

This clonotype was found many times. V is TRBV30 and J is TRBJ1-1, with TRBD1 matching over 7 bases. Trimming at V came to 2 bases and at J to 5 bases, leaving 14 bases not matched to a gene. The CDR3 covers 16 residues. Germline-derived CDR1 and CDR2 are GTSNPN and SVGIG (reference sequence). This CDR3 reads CAWSFTGQGGRTEAFF. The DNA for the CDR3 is TGTGCCTGGAGTTTCACTGGGCAGGGGGGACGGACTGAAGCTTTCTTT.

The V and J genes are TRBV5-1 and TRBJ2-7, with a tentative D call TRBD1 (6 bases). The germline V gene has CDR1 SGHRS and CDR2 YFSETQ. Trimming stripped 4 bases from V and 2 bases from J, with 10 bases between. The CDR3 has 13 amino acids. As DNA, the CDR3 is TGCGCCAGCAGCCTAAAGGGGGCCTACGAGCAGTACTTC. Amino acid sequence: CASSLKGAYEQYF.